The sequence of this TCR beta chain was determined in a study of blood T cell repertoires in COVID-19. For the study at large: PBMCs, B-cell-depleted T cells, or T cells were the source of the cDNA or gDNA that made up the material.

V was pared by 2 bases and J by 2 bases, with 9 bases between. This CDR3 is 14 amino acids long. CDR1 and CDR2 (germline): SGHTA, FQGNSA. On this clone: Other DNA sequences of this sample code for an identical CDR3.

Profiled with immunoSEQ multiplex PCR; TCRdb holds only in-frame clones, not every one. The sample contains around 85,000 clones, about 82% of which appear only once. Input material: peripheral blood. The TCR comes from a man in his forties or fifties with active COVID-19. The chain employs TRBV7-2 and TRBJ1-1, with no clear D. The CDR3 loop is CASSLRHSNTEAFF. The CDR3 DNA follows: TGTGCCAGCAGCTTACGACACAGTAACACTGAAGCTTTCTTT.